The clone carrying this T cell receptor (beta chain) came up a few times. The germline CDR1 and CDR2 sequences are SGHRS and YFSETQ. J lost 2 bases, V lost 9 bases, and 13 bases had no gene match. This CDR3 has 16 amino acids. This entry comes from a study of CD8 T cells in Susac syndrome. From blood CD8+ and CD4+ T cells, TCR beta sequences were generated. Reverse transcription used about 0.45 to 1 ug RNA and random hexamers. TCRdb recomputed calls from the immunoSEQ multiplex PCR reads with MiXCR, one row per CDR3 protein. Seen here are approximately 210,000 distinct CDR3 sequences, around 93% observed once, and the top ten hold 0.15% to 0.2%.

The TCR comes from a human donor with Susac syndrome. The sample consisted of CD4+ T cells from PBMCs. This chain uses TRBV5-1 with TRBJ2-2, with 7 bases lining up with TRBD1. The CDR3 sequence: CATKLRDSLNTGELFF. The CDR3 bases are TGCGCCACCAAACTCAGGGACAGCCTTAACACCGGGGAGCTGTTTTTT.